This record concerns one TCR beta chain sequence. The method was immunoSEQ multiplex PCR; TCRdb's version includes in-frame clones alone and lacks a portion of them. The sample lists around 2.5 million clones, approximately 94% seen once, with about 0.38% in the top ten. These data originate in a study of shared clonotypes between healthy human individuals. Study-wide background: Sampling drew on donors who were two women and a few men aged 18 to 49.

This CDR3 is built from 13 residues. Trimming left V 6 bases short and J 2 bases short, with 13 bases between. The germline V gene encodes CDR1 SQVTM and CDR2 ANQGSEA. Sequenced sample: naive CD4+ T cells from PBMCs. Subset: CD45RA+ positively selected. The V and J genes are TRBV29-1 and TRBJ2-5, with D tentatively TRBD2 (5 bases). This receptor was obtained from a man younger than 30 in good health. Some clones in this sample may be carry-over from other donors' samples. CDR3 coding DNA: TGCAGCGTGAAACGGGGAGAGCAAGAGACCCAGTACTTC. It translates to CSVKRGEQETQYF.